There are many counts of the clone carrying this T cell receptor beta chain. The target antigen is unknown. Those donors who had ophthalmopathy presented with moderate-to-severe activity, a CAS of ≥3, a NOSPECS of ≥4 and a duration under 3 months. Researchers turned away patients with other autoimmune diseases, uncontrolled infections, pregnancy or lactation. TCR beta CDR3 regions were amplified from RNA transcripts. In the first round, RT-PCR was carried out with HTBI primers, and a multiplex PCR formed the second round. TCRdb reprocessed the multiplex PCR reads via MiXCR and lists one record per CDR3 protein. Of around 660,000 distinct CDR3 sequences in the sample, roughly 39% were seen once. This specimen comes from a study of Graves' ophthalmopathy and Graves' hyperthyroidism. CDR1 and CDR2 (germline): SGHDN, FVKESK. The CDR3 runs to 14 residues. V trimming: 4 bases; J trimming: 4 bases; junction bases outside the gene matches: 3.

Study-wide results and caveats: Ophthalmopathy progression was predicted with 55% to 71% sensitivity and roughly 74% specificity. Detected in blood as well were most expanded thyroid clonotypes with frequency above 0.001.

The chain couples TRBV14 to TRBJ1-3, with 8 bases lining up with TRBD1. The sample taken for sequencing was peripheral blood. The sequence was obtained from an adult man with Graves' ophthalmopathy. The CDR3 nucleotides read TGTGCCAGCAGCCCCCGGACAGGGGGAAACACCATATATTTT. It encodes CASSPRTGGNTIYF.